The 24 T cell receptor beta chains reported below all come from one sample, sequenced in a study of blood T cells in healthy people across ages. Sample-barcoded 5' priming and a J-beta primer mix drove a second PCR of roughly 7 to 11 cycles. TCRdb re-called the 5' RACE reads through MiXCR, storing one row per CDR3 protein. The top ten hold under 35% of the sample, which has roughly 680,000 distinct CDR3 sequences, about 52% seen once. Sequenced sample: blood. The origin of the receptors is a woman aged 60-75 years in good health.

V usage is TRBV20-1 and J usage is TRBJ2-5; 10 bases align to TRBD2. Trimming removed 4 bases from V and 5 bases from J; junction bases left unmatched: 7. The germline V gene encodes CDR1 DFQATT and CDR2 SNEGSKA (reference sequence). The CDR3 runs to 14 residues. The CDR3 DNA sequence: TGCAGTGCTACTAGCGGGAGTTTTAGGGAGACCCAGTACTTC. Translated: CSATSGSFRETQYF.

CDR3 sequence reads: CSASVTGVGGELFF. In DNA form, the CDR3 reads TGCAGTGCTAGCGTGACAGGGGTTGGCGGGGAGCTGTTTTTT. V is TRBV20-1 and J is TRBJ2-2; 8 bases are shared with TRBD1. The ends lost 3 bases at V and 7 bases at J; junction bases unmatched: 7. Looked up from germline, CDR1 is DFQATT and CDR2 is SNEGSKA (reference sequence). The length of the CDR3 is 14 residues.

V and J are TRBV27 and TRBJ2-3; 7 bases fit TRBD2. Germline V gives CDR1 MNHEY, CDR2 SMNVEV (reference sequence). V lost 2 bases to trimming and J lost 11 bases; unmatched junction nucleotides: 13. This CDR3 has 15 amino acids. The CDR3 loop is CASSLRRPQGGKQYF. The CDR3 DNA follows: TGTGCCAGCAGTTTAAGGCGGCCCCAGGGAGGGAAGCAGTATTTT.

This clonotype was observed a handful of times. This chain connects TRBV9 to TRBJ2-5; the D is unclear. This CDR3 region has 13 residues. With 3 bases removed from V and 5 bases from J, the gap between germline ends came to 11 bases. Germline CDR1 reads SGDLS; CDR2 reads YYNGEE. The CDR3 nucleotides read TGTGCCAGCAGCGCCTACTCTACCGAGACCCAGTACTTC. The encoded protein is CASSAYSTETQYF.

The J gene is TRBJ2-3, the V gene TRBV7-9; 8 nucleotides line up with TRBD1. The CDR3 runs to 15 residues. Trimming at V came to 4 bases and at J to 2 bases, leaving 5 bases not matched to a gene. Germline lookup yields CDR1 SEHNR and CDR2 FQNEAQ (reference sequence). CDR3 in amino acids: CASSSQGVVTDTQYF. As DNA, the CDR3 is TGTGCCAGCAGCTCACAGGGGGTCGTCACAGATACGCAGTATTTT.

The chain recombines TRBV20-1 with TRBJ2-1, with D perhaps TRBD2 (6 bases). The V end lost 5 bases, the J end lost 6 bases, and 8 bases lay between the germline ends. The V gene's germline CDR1 is DFQATT and CDR2 SNEGSKA (reference sequence). The CDR3 covers 11 residues. The CDR3 spells CSAGTSNEQFF. The CDR3 bases are TGCAGTGCTGGGACTTCCAATGAGCAGTTCTTC.

V gene TRBV12-3 or TRBV12-4 combines with J gene TRBJ2-7; 10 bases are a match to TRBD2. The J segment lost 12 bases and the V segment lost 5 bases, leaving 19 bases of the junction unmatched. The CDR3 is made up of 16 amino acids. DNA of the CDR3: TGTGCCAGCAGTCCCCAGCGGGAGGGACCTCAAGAGACCCGGTACTTC. This encodes CASSPQREGPQETRYF.

This clonotype was detected ten times or more. One end of the junction is discordant with germline, which a read error may explain. The chain uses TRBV6-5 and TRBJ1-6; a weak D match, TRBD1 (5 bases). CDR1 MNHEY and CDR2 SVGAGI come from the germline V gene. The CDR3 is made up of 16 amino acids. In DNA form, the CDR3 reads TGTGCCAGCAGAAACCTTAGGCGGGGGTATAGTTCACCCCTCCACTTT. It codes for CASRNLRRGYSSPLHF.

The gene calls are TRBV20-1 and TRBJ2-3; D remains unclear. Per germline, CDR1 DFQATT and CDR2 SNEGSKA (reference sequence). The CDR3 contains 14 residues. V dropped 3 bases and J dropped 2 bases, with 12 bases sitting between them. CDR3 amino acids: CSASYRANTDTQYF. The CDR3 nucleotides are TGCAGTGCTAGTTACCGGGCAAACACAGATACGCAGTATTTT.

V and J are TRBV5-1 and TRBJ2-7; 10 bases are a match to TRBD2. This CDR3 is 16 amino acids long. V gave up 4 bases and J gave up 2 bases; unmatched junction bases: 9. Germline V gene data show CDR1 as SGHRS and CDR2 as YFSETQ. The CDR3 nucleotides are TGCGCCAGCAGCCACGGCGGTAGCGGGGGGACCTACGAGCAGTACTTC. This gives the protein CASSHGGSGGTYEQYF.

The V call is TRBV5-6, the J call TRBJ2-1, with 7 bases identical to TRBD1. The CDR3 covers 16 residues. Germline V gene data show CDR1 as SGHDT and CDR2 as YYEEEE. The J segment lost 5 bases and the V segment lost 4 bases, leaving 12 bases of the junction unmatched. CDR3 amino acids: CASSPVDRVGDNEQFF. As DNA, the CDR3 is TGTGCCAGCAGCCCGGTCGACAGGGTAGGGGACAATGAGCAGTTCTTC.

The V gene is TRBV9, the J gene TRBJ2-1, with 11 positions matching TRBD2. Trimming at V came to 0 bases and at J to 1 base, leaving 3 bases not matched to a gene. The CDR3 contains 17 residues. Germline values: CDR1 SGDLS, CDR2 YYNGEE. The CDR3 here is CASSVGPSGGSYNEQFF. CDR3 sequence (DNA): TGTGCCAGCAGCGTAGGTCCTAGCGGGGGGTCCTACAATGAGCAGTTCTTC.

The rearrangement links TRBV5-6 to TRBJ2-3, with TRBD2 matching over 10 bases. Germline CDR1 and CDR2: SGHDT and YYEEEE. The CDR3 sequence is 16 residues long. V trimming: 3 bases; J trimming: 0 bases; junction bases outside the gene matches: 4. The CDR3 region has the DNA TGTGCCAGCAGCTACCCTAGCGGGGGAAGCACAGATACGCAGTATTTT. The encoded protein is CASSYPSGGSTDTQYF.

A note on this clonotype: Given a much more abundant clone one base away, this may be a read error. V usage is TRBV25-1 and J usage is TRBJ1-3; D remains unclear. Germline values: CDR1 MGHDK, CDR2 SYGVNS. There are 17 residues in the CDR3. This CDR3 is CASSEWGGYYSGSTIYF. DNA for the CDR3: TGTGCCAGCAGTGAATGGGGAGGGTATTACTCTGGAAGCACCATATATTTT. The full variable domain, completed using reference TRBV25-1 and TRBJ1-3, is EADIYQTPRYLVIGTGKKITLECSQTMGHDKMYWYQQDPGMELHLIHYSYGVNSTEKGDLSSESTVSRIRTEHFPLTLESARPSHTSQYLCASSEWGGYYSGSTIYFGEGSWLTVV.

V usage is TRBV11-1 and J usage is TRBJ2-5; the match to TRBD1 covers 7 bases. The CDR3 covers 15 residues. Germline loops: CDR1 SGHAT, CDR2 FQDESV (reference sequence). V dropped 8 bases and J dropped 4; count of bases not matched to a gene: 13. CDR3 coding DNA: TGTGCCAGCGGCCCCCTCATGGGACAGTCAGAGACCCAGTACTTC. Its protein product is CASGPLMGQSETQYF.

J is TRBJ2-3 and V is TRBV20-1, with a possible D match to TRBD1 (5 bases). Trimming took 5 bases from V and 3 from J, leaving 21 bases between them. Germline loops: CDR1 DFQATT, CDR2 SNEGSKA (reference sequence). The CDR3 runs 16 residues. CDR3: CSAPPKAGIETDTQYF. The CDR3 DNA follows: TGCAGTGCTCCCCCTAAGGCAGGGATAGAGACAGATACGCAGTATTTT.

This clonotype was observed a few times. CDR3 bases: TGTGCCAGCAGCAGTCTACCGGGACAGGGCCAAGAGACCCAGTACTTC. Encoded protein: CASSSLPGQGQETQYF. This sequence joins TRBV7-9 and TRBJ2-5; TRBD1 matches 9 bases. CDR1 and CDR2 from the germline V gene are SEHNR and FQNEAQ (reference sequence). This CDR3 is built from 16 residues. Germline trimming cut 5 bases from V and 1 base from J; bases unmatched to any gene: 8.

This clonotype was observed a few times. This chain connects TRBV6-6 to TRBJ2-7; TRBD2 matches 13 bases. The J segment lost 3 bases and the V segment lost 0 bases, leaving 2 bases of the junction unmatched. Germline V gene data show CDR1 as MNHNY and CDR2 as SVGAGI (reference sequence). The CDR3 is 16 residues long. Here the CDR3 DNA reads TGTGCCAGCAGTTACTCAGGGACTAGCGGGAACTACGAGCAGTACTTC. It yields the protein CASSYSGTSGNYEQYF.

This clonotype has just a few counts. The rearrangement joins TRBV5-1 to TRBJ2-4; the match to TRBD2 covers 13 bases. The germline V gene encodes CDR1 SGHRS and CDR2 YFSETQ. The V gene end was trimmed by 1 base and the J gene end by 9 bases; junction bases not matched to a gene: 10. The CDR3 spans 17 residues. The CDR3 DNA reads as TGCGCCAGCAGCTTGATACCAGGACTAGCGGGAGTAAGCATTCAGTACTTC. Encoded protein: CASSLIPGLAGVSIQYF.

The V call is TRBV20-1, the J call TRBJ2-3; 8 positions match TRBD1. CDR3 length: 14 residues. Looked up from germline, CDR1 is DFQATT and CDR2 is SNEGSKA (reference sequence). With 6 bases clipped from V and 3 bases from J, the junction kept 8 bases outside the gene matches. Written as DNA, the CDR3 is TGCAGTGCCCACCAGGACAGGGAGACAGATACGCAGTATTTT. The encoded protein is CSAHQDRETDTQYF.

This clonotype was counted only a few times. V is TRBV5-1 and J is TRBJ2-1; TRBD2 matches at 7 bases. CDR1 and CDR2 (germline): SGHRS, YFSETQ. The CDR3 runs 13 residues. V was clipped by 7 bases and J by 9 bases; unmatched bases: 10. The CDR3 here is CASAVGGRGEQFF. CDR3 DNA: TGCGCCAGCGCCGTGGGCGGGAGAGGTGAGCAGTTCTTC.

In its sample, this clonotype was seen a few times. The chain is built from TRBV29-1 and TRBJ2-7; D is unresolved. CDR1 and CDR2 (germline): SQVTM, ANQGSEA. This CDR3 has 14 residues. V was cut by 5 bases and J by 3 bases, with 17 bases left in between. Written as DNA, the CDR3 is TGCAGCGTTACCGCGGCAGGCCTACTCTACGAGCAGTACTTC. Amino acid sequence: CSVTAAGLLYEQYF.

Only a few counts were recorded for this clonotype. This chain uses TRBV19 with TRBJ2-7, with D uncertain. The V and J ends lost 2 bases and 4 bases respectively, with 9 bases between them. The CDR3 loop spans 13 amino acids. The germline gives CDR1 LNHDA, CDR2 SQIVND (reference sequence). CDR3: CASSISTEYEQYF. Here the CDR3 DNA reads TGTGCCAGTAGTATATCGACGGAGTACGAGCAGTACTTC.

This clonotype has just one count. The rearrangement uses TRBV20-1 and TRBJ1-6; perhaps TRBD1 as D (6 bases). The CDR3 extends over 15 amino acids. The germline V gene encodes CDR1 DFQATT and CDR2 SNEGSKA (reference sequence). The V gene lost 6 bases and the J gene lost 7 bases, with 19 bases spanning the gap. CDR3 sequence (DNA): TGCAGTGCCTCCCCTTCAGGGGTTGGGAATTCACCCCTCCACTTT. Translated: CSASPSGVGNSPLHF.